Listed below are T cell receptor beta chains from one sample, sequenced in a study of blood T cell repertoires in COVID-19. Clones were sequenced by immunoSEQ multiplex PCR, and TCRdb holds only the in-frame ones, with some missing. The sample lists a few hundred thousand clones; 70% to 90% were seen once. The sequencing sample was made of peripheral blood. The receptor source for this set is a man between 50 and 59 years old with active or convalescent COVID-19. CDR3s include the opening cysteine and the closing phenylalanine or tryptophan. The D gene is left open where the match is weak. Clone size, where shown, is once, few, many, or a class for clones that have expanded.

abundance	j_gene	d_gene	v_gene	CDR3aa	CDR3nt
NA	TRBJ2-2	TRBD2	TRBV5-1	CASSLVSAGEGGELFF	TGCGCCAGCAGCTTGGTTTCGGCGGGAGAAGGGGGGGAGCTGTTTTTT
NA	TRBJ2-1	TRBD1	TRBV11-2	CASRGTEQKEFF	TGTGCCAGCAGAGGGACAGAGCAGAAGGAGTTCTTC
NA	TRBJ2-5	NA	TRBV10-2	CASPKFGQPQETQYF	TGCGCCAGCCCTAAGTTTGGACAGCCCCAAGAGACCCAGTACTTC
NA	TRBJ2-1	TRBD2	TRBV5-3	CVRSLSSAGASYNEQFF	TGTGTCAGAAGCTTGTCCTCCGCGGGAGCCTCCTACAATGAGCAGTTCTTC
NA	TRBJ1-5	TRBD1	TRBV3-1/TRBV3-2	CASSPGTGDVQPQHF	TGTGCCAGCAGCCCCGGGACAGGGGACGTGCAGCCCCAGCATTTT
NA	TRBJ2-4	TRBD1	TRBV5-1	CASSPGTGGRDIQYF	TGCGCCAGCAGCCCCGGGACAGGGGGGAGGGACATTCAGTACTTC
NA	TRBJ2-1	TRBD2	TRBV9	CASSPGLAGVQQFF	TGTGCCAGCAGCCCGGGACTAGCGGGAGTTCAGCAGTTCTTC
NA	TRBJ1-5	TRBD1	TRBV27	CASSPRDRGPNQPQHF	TGTGCCAGCAGTCCCCGGGACAGGGGCCCCAATCAGCCCCAGCATTTT
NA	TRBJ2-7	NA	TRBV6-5	CASSRSGGAEQYF	TGTGCCAGCAGCCGCAGTGGCGGGGCCGAGCAGTACTTC
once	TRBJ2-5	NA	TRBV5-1	CASSFGLEGRKTQYF	TGCGCCAGCAGCTTTGGGCTAGAGGGTCGAAAGACCCAGTACTTC
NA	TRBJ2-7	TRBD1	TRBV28	CASSRTGDIEQYF	TGTGCCAGCAGCCGGACAGGGGATATCGAGCAGTACTTC
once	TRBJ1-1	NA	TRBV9	CASSKGGGRTEAFF	TGTGCCAGCAGCAAGGGGGGAGGGCGCACTGAAGCTTTCTTT
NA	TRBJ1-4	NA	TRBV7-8	CASSLAPWDNLEKLFF	TGTGCCAGCAGCTTAGCGCCGTGGGACAATCTTGAAAAACTGTTTTTT
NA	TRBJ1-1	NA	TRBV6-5	CASIRNTEAFF	TGTGCCAGCATTCGGAACACTGAAGCTTTCTTT
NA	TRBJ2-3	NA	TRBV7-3	CASSLRGGFSTDTQYF	TGTGCCAGCAGCCTTCGGGGAGGTTTCTCCACAGATACGCAGTATTTT
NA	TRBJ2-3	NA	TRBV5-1	CASSLARAAGADTQYF	TGCGCCAGCAGCTTGGCGAGGGCGGCAGGGGCAGATACGCAGTATTTT
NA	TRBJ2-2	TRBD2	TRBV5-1	CASVAGAINTGELFF	TGCGCCAGCGTTGCGGGAGCTATTAACACCGGGGAGCTGTTTTTT
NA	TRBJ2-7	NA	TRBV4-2	CASSRLSGTGTTYEQYF	TGTGCCAGCAGCCGCCTCAGCGGGACAGGTACCACCTACGAGCAGTACTTC
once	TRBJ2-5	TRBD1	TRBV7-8	CASSPQNRGETQYF	TGTGCCAGCAGCCCCCAGAACAGGGGAGAGACCCAGTACTTC
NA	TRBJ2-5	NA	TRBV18	CASSHVRNGETQYF	TGTGCCAGCTCACACGTCCGCAACGGAGAGACCCAGTACTTC
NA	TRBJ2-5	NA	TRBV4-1	CASSLGTRTPGTQYF	TGCGCCAGCAGCCTCGGGACACGGACCCCAGGGACCCAGTACTTC
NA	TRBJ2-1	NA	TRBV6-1	CASSEANRYLYNEQFF	TGTGCCAGCAGTGAAGCGAACAGGTATCTCTACAATGAGCAGTTCTTC
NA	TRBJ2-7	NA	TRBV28	CATRGAGVSSYEQYF	TGTGCCACCAGGGGGGCGGGGGTGAGCTCCTACGAGCAGTACTTC
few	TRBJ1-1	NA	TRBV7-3	CASSLTYRNTEAFF	TGTGCCAGCAGCTTAACGTACAGGAACACTGAAGCTTTCTTT
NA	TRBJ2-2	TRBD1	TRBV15	CATSRQGARTGELFF	TGTGCCACCAGCAGACAGGGGGCGCGGACCGGGGAGCTGTTTTTT
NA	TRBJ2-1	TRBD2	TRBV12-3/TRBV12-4	CASSLSGRTEQFF	TGTGCCAGCAGTCTTAGCGGGAGGACTGAGCAGTTCTTC
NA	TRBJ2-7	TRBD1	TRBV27	CASGTENIATAFF	TGTGCCAGCGGGACAGAAAACATAGCTACGGCTTTTTTC
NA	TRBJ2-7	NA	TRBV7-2	CASSPPGSSPLYEQYF	TGTGCCAGCAGCCCGCCGGGATCCTCACCTCTCTACGAGCAGTACTTC
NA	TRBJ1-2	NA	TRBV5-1	CASSLAILGGNSPYDGYTF	TGCGCCAGCAGCTTGGCCATTTTGGGGGGTAACAGTCCCTATGATGGCTACACCTTC
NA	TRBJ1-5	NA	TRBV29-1	CRAVMEYVWEKVSNQPQHF	TGCAGAGCCGTTATGGAGTATGTTTGGGAGAAGGTGTCCAATCAGCCCCAGCATTTT
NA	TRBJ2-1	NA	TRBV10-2	CASNSLWGVSYNEQFF	TGCGCCAGCAACAGTTTGTGGGGGGTATCCTACAATGAGCAGTTCTTC
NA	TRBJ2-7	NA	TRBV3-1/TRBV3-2	CASSQAYYEQYF	TGTGCCAGCAGCCAAGCGTACTACGAGCAGTACTTC
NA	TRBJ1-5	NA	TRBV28	CASSSSYSNQPQHF	TGTGCCAGCAGCTCGTCCTATAGCAATCAGCCCCAGCATTTT
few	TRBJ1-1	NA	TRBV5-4	CASSGEFTEAFF	TGTGCCAGCAGTGGGGAGTTCACTGAAGCTTTCTTT
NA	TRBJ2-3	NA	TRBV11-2	CASSLDRGRADTQYF	TGTGCCAGCAGCTTAGACCGAGGCCGAGCAGATACGCAGTATTTT
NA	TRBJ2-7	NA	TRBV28	CASSRVAAIFNEQYF	TGTGCCAGCAGCCGGGTCGCAGCCATCTTCAACGAGCAGTACTTC
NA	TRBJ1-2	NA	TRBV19	CASSINRDYGYTF	TGTGCCAGTAGTATAAACAGGGACTATGGCTACACCTTC
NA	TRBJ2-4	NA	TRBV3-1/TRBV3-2	CASSQEGAQGNIQYF	TGTGCCAGCAGCCAAGAAGGTGCCCAGGGAAACATTCAGTACTTC
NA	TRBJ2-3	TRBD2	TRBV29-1	CSVEDRGSSADTQYF	TGCAGCGTTGAAGACCGCGGGAGTAGCGCAGATACGCAGTATTTT
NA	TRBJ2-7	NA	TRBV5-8	CASSLNQGSKSYEQYF	TGTGCCAGCAGCTTGAATCAGGGCTCGAAATCCTACGAGCAGTACTTC
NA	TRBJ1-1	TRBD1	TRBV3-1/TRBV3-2	CASVRQGGTEAFF	TGTGCCAGCGTACGACAGGGAGGAACTGAAGCTTTCTTT
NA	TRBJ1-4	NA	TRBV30	CACLALGGGWNEKLFF	TGTGCCTGCCTGGCCCTTGGGGGCGGTTGGAATGAAAAACTGTTTTTT
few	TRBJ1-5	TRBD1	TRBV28	CASRTTGEIQPQHF	TGTGCCAGCCGGACGACAGGGGAGATTCAGCCCCAGCATTTT
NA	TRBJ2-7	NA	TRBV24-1	CATSDTYRYEQYF	TGTGCCACCAGTGATACGTACAGGTACGAGCAGTACTTC
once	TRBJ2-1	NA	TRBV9	CASSVSGLSDEQFF	TGTGCCAGCAGCGTAAGCGGTCTGAGCGATGAGCAGTTCTTC
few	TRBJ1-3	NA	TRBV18	CASSGATDSGNTIYF	TGTGCCAGCTCGGGTGCAACAGACTCTGGAAACACCATATATTTT
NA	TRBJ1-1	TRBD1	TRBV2	CASDRGRSTEAFF	TGTGCCAGTGACAGGGGGCGATCCACTGAAGCTTTCTTT
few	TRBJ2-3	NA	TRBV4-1	CASSQDWDFRSTDTQYF	TGCGCCAGCAGCCAAGATTGGGACTTCAGGAGCACAGATACGCAGTATTTT